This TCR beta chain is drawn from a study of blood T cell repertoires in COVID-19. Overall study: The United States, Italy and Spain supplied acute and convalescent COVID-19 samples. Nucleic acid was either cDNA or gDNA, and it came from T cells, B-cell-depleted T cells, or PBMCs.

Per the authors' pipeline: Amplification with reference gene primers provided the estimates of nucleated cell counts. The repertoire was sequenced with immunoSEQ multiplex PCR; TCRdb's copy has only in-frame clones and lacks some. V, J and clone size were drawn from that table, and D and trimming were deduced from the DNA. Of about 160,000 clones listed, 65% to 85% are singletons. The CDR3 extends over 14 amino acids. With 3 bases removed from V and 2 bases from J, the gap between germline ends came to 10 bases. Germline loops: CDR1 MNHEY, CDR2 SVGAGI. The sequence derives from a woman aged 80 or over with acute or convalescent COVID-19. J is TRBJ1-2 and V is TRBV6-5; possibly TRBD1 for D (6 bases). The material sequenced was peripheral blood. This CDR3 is CASSYAGENYGYTF. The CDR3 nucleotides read TGTGCCAGCAGTTATGCAGGGGAGAACTATGGCTACACCTTC.